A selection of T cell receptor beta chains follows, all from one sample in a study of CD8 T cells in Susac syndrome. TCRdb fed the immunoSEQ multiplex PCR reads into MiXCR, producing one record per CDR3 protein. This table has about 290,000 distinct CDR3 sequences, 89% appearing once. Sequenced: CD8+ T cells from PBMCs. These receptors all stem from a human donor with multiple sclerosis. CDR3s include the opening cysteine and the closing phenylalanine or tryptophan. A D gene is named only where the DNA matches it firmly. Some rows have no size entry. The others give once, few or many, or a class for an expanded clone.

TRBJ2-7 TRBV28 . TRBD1 TGTGCCAGCAGTTGGTCGGACAGGAGCTACGAGCAGTACTTC CASSWSDRSYEQYF
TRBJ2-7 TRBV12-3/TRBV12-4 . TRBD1 TGTGCCAGCAGTACTGACTCAGGGGGCGTTCCCTACGAGCAGTACTTC CASSTDSGGVPYEQYF
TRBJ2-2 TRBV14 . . TGTGCCAGCAGCCAAGGTCTAGTTAGCGGGGAGCTGTTTTTT CASSQGLVSGELFF
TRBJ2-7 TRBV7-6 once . TGTGCCAGCACCGACCTTGGGGATTACGAGCAGTACTTC CASTDLGDYEQYF
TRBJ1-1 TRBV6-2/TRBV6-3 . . TGTGCCAGCAGTTACGCGTTGAACACTGAAGCTTTCTTT CASSYALNTEAFF
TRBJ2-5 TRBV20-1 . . TGCAGTGCTAGAGATTACGGGACCGAGACCCAGTACTTC CSARDYGTETQYF
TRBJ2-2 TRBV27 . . TGTGCCAGCAGGGAAAGGGGGTCGAACACCGGGGAGCTGTTTTTT CASRERGSNTGELFF
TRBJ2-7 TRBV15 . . TGTGCCACCAGCAGAGAGGGGGTCTCCTACGAGCAGTACTTC CATSREGVSYEQYF
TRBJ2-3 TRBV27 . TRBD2 TGTGCCAGCAGCGCCGGGACTAGCGGGAGAAATACGCAGTATTTT CASSAGTSGRNTQYF
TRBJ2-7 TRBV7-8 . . TGTGCCAGCAGCTTAGGAGGACTCCAGAGCTCCTACGAGCAGTACTTC CASSLGGLQSSYEQYF
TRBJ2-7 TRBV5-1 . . TGCGCCAGCAGCTTGGGGAATTCCCCCTACGAGCAGTACTTC CASSLGNSPYEQYF
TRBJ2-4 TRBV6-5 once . TGTGCCAGCATGAGCGGGAACATTCAGTACTTC CASMSGNIQYF
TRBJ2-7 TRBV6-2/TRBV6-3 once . TGTGCCAGCAGTGTATTCCGGGACATAGCCTACGAGCAGTACTTC CASSVFRDIAYEQYF